This is a list of T cell receptor beta chains from one sample in a study of control samples from healthy donors and cancer patients. TCRdb keeps only in-frame clones here, not all; method: immunoSEQ multiplex PCR. Of fewer than 200,000 clones in the sample, just under 95% were seen once. The sequenced sample was blood. All receptors derive from a woman aged 55-75 years in good health. The CDR3 runs from the conserved cysteine through the conserved F or W. Clone size, where shown, is once, few, many, or a class for clones that have expanded.

clone size,J gene,V gene,CDR3 protein
.,TRBJ1-5,TRBV5-6,CASSRGIPGQGPSNQPQHF
.,TRBJ1-1,TRBV18,CASSPRGDTEAFF
.,TRBJ2-3,TRBV18,CASSPPGRAGDTQYF
once,TRBJ2-4,TRBV4-3,CASSQDQSSANIQYF
.,TRBJ1-6,TRBV2,CASTRTDPRNSPLHF
.,TRBJ1-6,TRBV2,CASNEQGDYNSPLHF
.,TRBJ1-3,TRBV4-3,CASSQDRGTPVSGNTIYF
.,TRBJ1-2,TRBV7-2,CASSFTGTNYGYTF
.,TRBJ1-5,TRBV19,CASSIDLDRGADSNQPQHF
.,TRBJ1-1,TRBV10-2,CASSPGGGDTEAFF
.,TRBJ1-2,TRBV10-3,CAISGQGLNYGYTF
.,TRBJ1-1,TRBV5-5,CASSSGTGFRRVEAFF
.,TRBJ2-7,TRBV13,CASSSPGWPSGVSYEQYF
.,TRBJ2-7,TRBV19,CASSIGLAGPSEQYF
few,TRBJ2-3,TRBV19,CASKEGLAGLDTQYF
.,TRBJ1-2,TRBV4-3,CASSQDSPALYGYTF